The source of this T cell receptor beta chain is a study of T cell repertoires in cytomegalovirus infection. As for the study in general: Signatures in public TCR beta sequences pointed to both CMV infection and matching HLA type.

Findings and caveats of the study: There were HLA-C-restricted CMV-specific TCR beta clonotypes dominating the ex vivo response.

As for this clonotype: The antigen remains undetermined.

This CDR3 has 15 amino acids. The junction had 8 bases not matched to a gene; V was cut back by 4 bases and J by 2 bases. Germline V lookup: CDR1 ENHRY, CDR2 SYGVKD. TCRdb independently ran MiXCR on the reads; one entry per CDR3 protein. This table holds fewer than 1,000,000 distinct CDR3 sequences, roughly 31% found once. The rearrangement uses TRBV10-3 and TRBJ2-7; 7 bases are a match to TRBD2. The origin of this receptor is a human donor in good health (CMV status not recorded). Some clones in this sample may be carry-over from other donors' samples. The sample consisted of cultured CD8+ T cells from PBMCs, taken from culture after CMV antigen stimulation. CDR3 sequence (DNA): TGTGCCATCAGTGGGGGGGGGACCCTTGCCTACGAGCAGTACTTC. It codes for CAISGGGTLAYEQYF.